Presented here are 30 T cell receptor beta chains from one specimen sequenced in a study of blood T cell repertoires in COVID-19. Only in-frame clones appear in the TCRdb table, and some are missing; sequencing was by immunoSEQ multiplex PCR. Among around 72,000 clones listed, approximately 89% were seen once. Sequencing was performed on peripheral blood. The receptors were sampled from a woman between 65 and 79 years old with acute or convalescent COVID-19.

This clone was counted a few times. This sequence joins TRBV28 and TRBJ2-7; TRBD1 aligns across 7 bases. Germline V CDR1 and CDR2: MDHEN, SYDVKM. The ends lost 3 bases at V and 6 bases at J; junction bases unmatched: 2. There are 12 residues in the CDR3. As DNA, the CDR3 is TGTGCCAGCAGTTTGGACAGGCGCGAGCAGTACTTC. Amino acid sequence: CASSLDRREQYF.

This chain joins TRBV9 and TRBJ1-4; a weak D match, TRBD1 (6 bases). CDR1 is SGDLS, CDR2 YYNGEE, per germline. V was pared by 4 bases and J by 7 bases, with 14 bases between. The CDR3 spans 14 residues. DNA of the CDR3: TGTGCCAGCAGCCCGCAGGGGATTCGTGAAAAACTGTTTTTT. This gives the protein CASSPQGIREKLFF. The entire variable domain, with the rest obtained from reference TRBV9 and TRBJ1-4, is as follows: DSGVTQTPKHLITATGQRVTLRCSPRSGDLSVYWYQQSLDQGLQFLIQYYNGEERAKGNILERFSAQQFPDLHSELNLSSLELGDSALYFCASSPQGIREKLFFGSGTQLSVL.

Only a few counts were recorded for this clone. V gene TRBV5-4 combines with J gene TRBJ2-3; TRBD2 matches at 12 bases. CDR1 and CDR2 (germline): SGHNT, YYREEE (reference sequence). The V segment lost 5 bases and the J segment 4 bases; nucleotides outside the gene matches: 5. The CDR3 is 15 residues long. CDR3 sequence (DNA): TGTGCCAGCAGGCTAGCGGGGGGGCCGGCAGATACGCAGTATTTT. Translation gives CASRLAGGPADTQYF. Based on the CDR3 plus reference TRBV5-4 and TRBJ2-3, the full variable domain is ETGVTQSPTHLIKTRGQQVTLRCSSQSGHNTVSWYQQALGQGPQFIFQYYREEENGRGNFPPRFSGLQFPNYSSELNVNALELDDSALYLCASRLAGGPADTQYFGPGTRLTVL.

The chain joins TRBV2 to TRBJ2-3; D not resolved. This CDR3 has 12 amino acids. CDR1 is SNHLY and CDR2 is FYNNEI in the germline V gene. Trimming stripped 7 bases from V and 5 bases from J, with 10 bases between. In nucleotides, the CDR3 is TGTGCCAGCAACCGGTTTGAAGATACGCAGTATTTT. Its translation: CASNRFEDTQYF.

This chain joins TRBV5-1 and TRBJ2-5; TRBD1 matches at 8 bases. V gave up 5 bases and J gave up 4 bases; unmatched junction bases: 10. Germline V gene lookup returns CDR1 SGHRS and CDR2 YFSETQ. This CDR3 is built from 15 residues. The chain's CDR3 is CASSRTGRDAETQYF. CDR3 bases: TGCGCCAGCAGTCGGACAGGGCGGGACGCAGAGACCCAGTACTTC.

The chain carries TRBV11-3 and TRBJ2-7, with D unclear. The CDR3 runs 13 residues. Germline-derived CDR1 and CDR2 are SGHNT and YENEEA. Between the trimmed V and J ends, which lost 3 bases and 7 bases, there was a span of 13 bases. As DNA, the CDR3 is TGTGCCAGCAGCTTGGTTACTCCAGGAGAGCAGTACTTC. Protein sequence: CASSLVTPGEQYF.

The chain combines TRBV28 with TRBJ2-5, with 10 bases identical to TRBD2. Germline lookup yields CDR1 MDHEN and CDR2 SYDVKM. Unmatched junction bases numbered 5, after V lost 6 bases and J lost 1 base. This CDR3 is 15 amino acids long. The CDR3: CASRTLAGGQETQYF. The DNA for the CDR3 is TGTGCCAGCAGGACCTTAGCGGGGGGCCAAGAGACCCAGTACTTC.

V gene TRBV6-2 or TRBV6-3 combines with J gene TRBJ2-7, with D unclear. The CDR3 contains 12 residues. Per the germline V gene, CDR1 is MNHEY and CDR2 is SVGEGT. The ends were cut back, 6 bases at V and 5 bases at J, with 11 bases in the middle. Here the CDR3 reads CASSHRVDEQYF. DNA for the CDR3: TGTGCCAGCAGCCACCGGGTCGACGAGCAGTACTTC.

The chain is built from TRBV10-3 and TRBJ2-2, with 11 bases identical to TRBD2. This CDR3 contains 18 residues. CDR1 is ENHRY, CDR2 SYGVKD, per germline. J lost 0 bases, V lost 6 bases, and 9 bases had no gene match. CDR3 nucleotide sequence: TGTGCCATCAGGGACCCTAGCGGGGGGCTCCCGAACACCGGGGAGCTGTTTTTT. Translation: CAIRDPSGGLPNTGELFF.

V is TRBV28 and J is TRBJ2-5; 14 bases are a match to TRBD2. V was clipped by 5 bases and J by 5 bases; unmatched bases: 10. The CDR3 runs to 17 residues. Germline V CDR1 and CDR2: MDHEN, SYDVKM. The DNA for the CDR3 is TGTGCCAGCAGTCCCGGGACTAGCGGGGGTGCGGCGGAGACCCAGTACTTC. This gives the protein CASSPGTSGGAAETQYF.

The chain employs TRBV29-1 and TRBJ2-3; tentatively, D is TRBD1 (6 bases). CDR1 and CDR2 from the germline V gene are SQVTM and ANQGSEA. The CDR3 sequence is 12 residues long. The CDR3 region is CTSRRGGDTQYF. Here the CDR3 DNA reads TGCACCTCCCGCAGGGGCGGGGATACGCAGTATTTT.

This chain links TRBV5-5 with TRBJ2-3; the match to TRBD1 covers 7 bases. The CDR3 spans 15 residues. V dropped 0 bases and J dropped 4; count of bases not matched to a gene: 5. Germline V gives CDR1 SGHKS, CDR2 YYEKEE (reference sequence). The CDR3 DNA reads TGTGCCAGCAGCTTGGAGGGGGCCGGGGCAGATACGCAGTATTTT. The encoded protein is CASSLEGAGADTQYF.

This clone was detected only once. The chain recombines TRBV20-1 with TRBJ2-7, with D tentatively TRBD1 (5 bases). V lost 5 bases and J lost 6, with 11 bases in between. The germline gives CDR1 DFQATT, CDR2 SNEGSKA (reference sequence). The CDR3 contains 11 residues. The CDR3 DNA is TGCAGTGCTGGGGCCAGTGTCGAGCAGTACTTC. This sequence encodes CSAGASVEQYF.

This rearrangement joins TRBV7-2 to TRBJ2-7; possible D gene TRBD1, 7 bases. The CDR3 has 16 residues. Per the germline V gene, CDR1 is SGHTA and CDR2 is FQGNSA. With 8 bases removed from V and 0 bases from J, the gap between germline ends came to 20 bases. CDR3 nucleotides: TGTGCCAGCGGCCCACGTGCGGGGACAGCCTCCTACGAGCAGTACTTC. This translates into CASGPRAGTASYEQYF. Filled out from reference TRBV7-2 and TRBJ2-7, the complete variable domain reads GAGVSQSPSNKVTEKGKDVELRCDPISGHTALYWYRQSLGQGLEFLIYFQGNSAPDKSGLPSDRFSAERTGGSVSTLTIQRTQQEDSAVYLCASGPRAGTASYEQYFGPGTRLTVT.

The gene calls are TRBV7-8 and TRBJ1-3, with D tentatively TRBD1 (5 bases). The V gene lost 1 base and the J gene lost 5 bases, with 18 bases spanning the gap. The CDR3 spans 17 residues. From germline, CDR1 is SGHVS and CDR2 FQNEAQ. CDR3: CASSLGVTGALRNTIYF. As DNA, the CDR3 is TGTGCCAGCAGCTTAGGCGTAACAGGCGCGCTTCGAAACACCATATATTTT.

The V call is TRBV27, the J call TRBJ1-2; weak D call: TRBD1 (6 bases). The germline V gene encodes CDR1 MNHEY and CDR2 SMNVEV (reference sequence). The CDR3 runs to 14 residues. V was cut by 8 bases and J by 3 bases, with 16 bases left in between. This CDR3 is CASPLGGGDYGYTF. For the CDR3, the DNA is TGTGCCAGCCCTCTGGGGGGGGGCGACTATGGCTACACCTTC.

V usage is TRBV7-6 and J usage is TRBJ2-1, with D tentatively TRBD1 (6 bases). Germline values: CDR1 SGHVS, CDR2 FNYEAQ. V was clipped by 6 bases and J by 4 bases, with 16 bases between them. The CDR3 totals 15 residues. The CDR3, as DNA: TGTGCCAGCAGTTCTCTAGGGGGTCCTTACAATGAGCAGTTCTTC. Its translation is CASSSLGGPYNEQFF.

V is TRBV28 and J is TRBJ2-7; 7 bases map to TRBD2. The CDR3 has 15 amino acids. The V gene's germline CDR1 is MDHEN and CDR2 SYDVKM. V lost 8 bases, J lost 3 bases, and 13 bases stayed unmatched. CDR3 region: CASHAGEINLYEQYF. CDR3 bases: TGTGCCAGCCATGCGGGGGAGATCAACCTCTACGAGCAGTACTTC.

This chain uses TRBV19 with TRBJ1-5; D is possibly TRBD1 (5 bases). Germline V gene data show CDR1 as LNHDA and CDR2 as SQIVND (reference sequence). The CDR3 sequence is 15 residues long. The V end lost 9 bases, the J end lost 3 bases, and 18 bases lay between the germline ends. CDR3 sequence (DNA): TGTGCCAGCCGGGAGGGTCGCAGGGTCAATCAGCCCCAGCATTTT. Translating it yields CASREGRRVNQPQHF.

V gene TRBV5-1 combines with J gene TRBJ1-4, with D tentatively TRBD1 (6 bases). Germline assignment: CDR1 SGHRS and CDR2 YFSETQ. Trimming shortened V by 4 bases and J by 6 bases, and 13 bases separated the two germline ends. The CDR3 is made up of 14 amino acids. CDR3 coding DNA: TGCGCCAGCAGCCGAGACAGGCTGGATGAAAAACTGTTTTTT. This encodes CASSRDRLDEKLFF.

J is TRBJ1-2 and V is TRBV4-1; 7 nucleotides agree with TRBD1. The CDR3 runs 16 residues. Germline-derived CDR1 and CDR2 are MGHRA and YSYEKL. V dropped 0 bases and J dropped 4; count of bases not matched to a gene: 8. CDR3 DNA: TGCGCCAGCAGCCAAGATACACTGACAGGGTCCTATGGCTACACCTTC. It is translated as CASSQDTLTGSYGYTF.

The CDR3 is CASSLGDRGLPGSYNSPLHF. CDR3 in DNA: TGCGCCAGCAGCTTGGGGGACAGGGGGCTACCAGGGTCCTATAATTCACCCCTCCACTTT. The rearrangement joins TRBV5-1 to TRBJ1-6, with TRBD1 identical over 12 bases. Germline V gives CDR1 SGHRS, CDR2 YFSETQ. This CDR3 comprises 20 residues. V dropped 0 bases and J dropped 1; count of bases not matched to a gene: 8.

The chain links TRBV6-2 or TRBV6-3 to TRBJ1-5; a weak D match, TRBD1 (5 bases). This CDR3 contains 14 residues. Deletions cut 2 bases from V and 4 bases from J, with 9 bases between. The V gene's germline CDR1 is MNHEY and CDR2 SVGEGT. The CDR3, as DNA: TGTGCCAGCAGTTACCGGGGGGGGAATCAGCCCCAGCATTTT. This codes for CASSYRGGNQPQHF.

This rearrangement joins TRBV29-1 to TRBJ1-1; possible D gene TRBD1, 5 bases. V was shortened by 6 bases and J by 2 bases, with 13 bases between the two germline ends. Germline-derived CDR1 and CDR2 are SQVTM and ANQGSEA. CDR3 length: 13 residues. The CDR3 region has the DNA TGCAGCGTGGACAAAGCGACTAACACTGAAGCTTTCTTT. Its protein product is CSVDKATNTEAFF.

As for this clone: Germline is not matched at one junction end, which may reflect a read error. The rearrangement uses TRBV3-1 (or the pseudogene TRBV3-2) and TRBJ1-1, with no clear D. The length of the CDR3 is 12 residues. CDR1 is LGHDT and CDR2 is YNNKEL in the germline V gene (reference sequence). CDR3 coding DNA: TGTGCCAGCAGCCAAGGTAACAGTGAAGCTTTCTTT. Encoded protein: CASSQGNSEAFF.

In DNA form, the CDR3 reads TGTGCCATCAGTGACGGAGGGTTTAATTCACCCCTCCACTTT. Residues: CAISDGGFNSPLHF. This chain links TRBV10-3 with TRBJ1-6; D ambiguous. Germline CDR1 ENHRY, CDR2 SYGVKD. V was cut by 3 bases and J by 6 bases, with 9 bases left in between. The CDR3 loop spans 14 amino acids.

The DNA of the CDR3 is TGTGCCAGCAGCCGTCGAGGGTTAAACACTGAAGCTTTCTTT. It translates to CASSRRGLNTEAFF. The gene calls are TRBV4-2 and TRBJ1-1; D uncertain. CDR1 is LGHNA, CDR2 YNFKEQ, per germline. The CDR3 totals 14 residues. The V gene lost 4 bases and the J gene lost 2 bases, with 11 bases spanning the gap.

This chain joins TRBV28 and TRBJ2-3; 9 bases match TRBD1. After removal of 3 bases from V and 3 bases from J, the junction contained 7 bases not matched to a gene. The CDR3 extends over 16 amino acids. The V gene's germline CDR1 is MDHEN and CDR2 SYDVKM. Written as DNA, the CDR3 is TGTGCCAGCAGTTTGGCCGGGACAGGGTGGACAGATACGCAGTATTTT. Its translation: CASSLAGTGWTDTQYF.

This clone was recorded only once. This chain links TRBV15 with TRBJ1-1; TRBD1 aligns across 9 bases. The CDR3 covers 15 residues. V shed 2 bases and J 1 base; nucleotides not matched to a gene: 2. Germline V gene lookup returns CDR1 LNHNV and CDR2 YYDKDF (reference sequence). The CDR3 protein is CATSRPGQGNTEAFF. As DNA, the CDR3 is TGTGCCACCAGCAGACCGGGACAGGGGAACACTGAAGCTTTCTTT. Full variable domain (missing parts from reference TRBV15 and TRBJ1-1): DAMVIQNPRYQVTQFGKPVTLSCSQTLNHNVMYWYQQKSSQAPKLLFHYYDKDFNNEADTPDNFQSRRPNTSFCFLDIRSPGLGDTAMYLCATSRPGQGNTEAFFGQGTRLTVV.

This clone has only a few counts. The chain combines TRBV6-6 with TRBJ2-7; D is perhaps TRBD1 (6 bases). The CDR3 contains 15 residues. Trimming took off 8 bases at V and 2 bases at J, with 19 bases between the two ends. Germline CDR1 MNHNY, CDR2 SVGAGI (reference sequence). CDR3 DNA sequence: TGTGCCAGCTCAATCCTACGGGGACAAACCTACGAGCAGTACTTC. Translation gives CASSILRGQTYEQYF.